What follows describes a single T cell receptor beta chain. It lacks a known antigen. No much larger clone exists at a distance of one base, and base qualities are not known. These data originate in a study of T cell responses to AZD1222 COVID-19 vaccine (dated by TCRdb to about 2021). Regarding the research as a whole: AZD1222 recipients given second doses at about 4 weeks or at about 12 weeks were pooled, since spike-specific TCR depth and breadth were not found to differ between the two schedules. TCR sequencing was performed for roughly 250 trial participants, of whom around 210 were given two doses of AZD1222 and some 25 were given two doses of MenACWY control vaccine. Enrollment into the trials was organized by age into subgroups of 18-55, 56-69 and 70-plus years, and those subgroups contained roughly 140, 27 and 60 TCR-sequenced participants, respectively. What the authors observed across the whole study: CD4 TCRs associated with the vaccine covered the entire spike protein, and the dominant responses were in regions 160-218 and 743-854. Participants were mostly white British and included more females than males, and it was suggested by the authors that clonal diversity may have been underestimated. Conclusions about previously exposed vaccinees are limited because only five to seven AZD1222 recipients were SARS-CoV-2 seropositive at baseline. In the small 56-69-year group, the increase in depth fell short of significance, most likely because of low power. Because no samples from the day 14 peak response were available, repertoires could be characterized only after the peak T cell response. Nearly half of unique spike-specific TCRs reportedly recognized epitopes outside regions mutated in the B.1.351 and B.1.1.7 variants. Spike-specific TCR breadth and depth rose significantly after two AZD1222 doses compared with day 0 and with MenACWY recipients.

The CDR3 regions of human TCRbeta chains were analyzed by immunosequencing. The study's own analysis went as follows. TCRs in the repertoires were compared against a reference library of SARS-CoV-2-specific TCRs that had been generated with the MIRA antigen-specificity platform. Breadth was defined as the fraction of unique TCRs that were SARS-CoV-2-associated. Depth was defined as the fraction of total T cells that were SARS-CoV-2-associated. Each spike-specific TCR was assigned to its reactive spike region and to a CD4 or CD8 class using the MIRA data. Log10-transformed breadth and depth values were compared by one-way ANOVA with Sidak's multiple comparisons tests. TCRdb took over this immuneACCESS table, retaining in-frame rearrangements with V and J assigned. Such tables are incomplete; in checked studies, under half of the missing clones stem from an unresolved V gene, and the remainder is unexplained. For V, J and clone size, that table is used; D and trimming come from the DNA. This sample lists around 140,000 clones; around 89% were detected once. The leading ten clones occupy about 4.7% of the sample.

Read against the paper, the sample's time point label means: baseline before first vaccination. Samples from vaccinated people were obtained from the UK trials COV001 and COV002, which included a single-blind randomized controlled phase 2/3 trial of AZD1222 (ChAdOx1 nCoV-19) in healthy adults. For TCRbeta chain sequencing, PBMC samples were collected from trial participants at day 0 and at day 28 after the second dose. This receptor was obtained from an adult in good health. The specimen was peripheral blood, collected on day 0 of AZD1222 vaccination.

CDR3 protein: CASSQDPSGAHYNEQFF. The DNA reads as follows: TGTGCCAGCAGCCAAGATCCAAGCGGTGCCCACTACAATGAGCAGTTCTTC. The rearranged chain carries TRBV3-1 (or the pseudogene TRBV3-2) and TRBJ2-1; the D gene is perhaps TRBD2, from 5 matching bases. The CDR3 runs 17 residues from the cysteine to the phenylalanine. Only CDR3 DNA is held: 51 bases, read in frame from base 1. CDR1 and CDR2 are drawn from the germline V gene (reference sequence): LGHDT, YNNKEL. The V and J ends are trimmed by 0 bases and 3 bases, leaving 15 bases between them.